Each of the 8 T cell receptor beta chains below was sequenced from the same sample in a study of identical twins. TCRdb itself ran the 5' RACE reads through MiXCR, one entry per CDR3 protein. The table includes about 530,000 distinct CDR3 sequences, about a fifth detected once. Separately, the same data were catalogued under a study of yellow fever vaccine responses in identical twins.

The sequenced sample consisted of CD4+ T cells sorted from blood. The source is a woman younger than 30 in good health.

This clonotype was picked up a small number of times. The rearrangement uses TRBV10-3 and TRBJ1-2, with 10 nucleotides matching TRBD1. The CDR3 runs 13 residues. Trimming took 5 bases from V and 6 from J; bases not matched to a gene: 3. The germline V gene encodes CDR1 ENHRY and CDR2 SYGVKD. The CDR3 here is CAISQDRGDGYTF. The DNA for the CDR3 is TGTGCCATCAGTCAGGACAGGGGGGATGGCTACACCTTC.

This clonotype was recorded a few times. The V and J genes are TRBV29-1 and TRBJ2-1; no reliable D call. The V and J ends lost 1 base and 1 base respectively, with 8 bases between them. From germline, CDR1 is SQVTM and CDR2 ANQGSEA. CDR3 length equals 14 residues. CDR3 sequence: CSVEGDGSYNEQFF. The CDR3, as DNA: TGCAGCGTTGAAGGGGATGGTTCCTACAATGAGCAGTTCTTC.

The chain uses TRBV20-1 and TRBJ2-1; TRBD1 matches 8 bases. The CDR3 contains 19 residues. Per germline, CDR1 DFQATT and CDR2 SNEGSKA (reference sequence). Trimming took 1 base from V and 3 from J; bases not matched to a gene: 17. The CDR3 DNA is TGCAGTGCTAGAGGGACAGGGATGGGACCCCGTTTCAACTACAATGAGCAGTTCTTC. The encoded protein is CSARGTGMGPRFNYNEQFF.

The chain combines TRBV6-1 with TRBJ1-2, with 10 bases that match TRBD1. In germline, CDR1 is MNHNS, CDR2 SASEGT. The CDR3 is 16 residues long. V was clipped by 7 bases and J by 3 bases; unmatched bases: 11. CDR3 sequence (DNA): TGTGCCAGCACCTCCGGGACAGGGGCTGGGGACTATGGCTACACCTTC. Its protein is CASTSGTGAGDYGYTF.

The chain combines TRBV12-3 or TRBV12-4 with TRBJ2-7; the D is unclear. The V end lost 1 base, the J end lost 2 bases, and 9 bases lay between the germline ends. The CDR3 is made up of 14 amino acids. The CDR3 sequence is CASSLGSLAYEQYV. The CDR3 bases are TGTGCCAGCAGTTTAGGCAGCCTAGCCTACGAGCAGTACGTC.

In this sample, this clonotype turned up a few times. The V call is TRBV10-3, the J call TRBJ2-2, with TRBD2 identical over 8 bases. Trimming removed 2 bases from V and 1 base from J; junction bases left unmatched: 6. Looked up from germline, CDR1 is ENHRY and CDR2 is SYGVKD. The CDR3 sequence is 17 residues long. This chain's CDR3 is CAISEPTLAENTGELFF. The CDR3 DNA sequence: TGTGCCATCAGTGAGCCAACACTAGCGGAGAACACCGGGGAGCTGTTTTTT.

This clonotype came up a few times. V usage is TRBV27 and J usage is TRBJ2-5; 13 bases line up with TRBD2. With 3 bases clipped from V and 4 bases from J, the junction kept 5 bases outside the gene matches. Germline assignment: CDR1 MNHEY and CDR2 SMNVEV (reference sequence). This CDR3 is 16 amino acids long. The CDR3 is CASSFRTSGSLETQYF. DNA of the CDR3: TGTGCCAGCAGTTTTCGGACTAGCGGGAGTTTAGAGACCCAGTACTTC.

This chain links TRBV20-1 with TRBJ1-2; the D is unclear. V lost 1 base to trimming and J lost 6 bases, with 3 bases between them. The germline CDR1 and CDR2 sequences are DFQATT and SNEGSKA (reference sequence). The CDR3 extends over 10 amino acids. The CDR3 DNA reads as TGCAGTGCTAGAGCTGATGGCTACACCTTC. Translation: CSARADGYTF.